The next 22 T cell receptor beta chains were all read from a single sample in a study of blood T cell repertoires in COVID-19. Clones were read by immunoSEQ multiplex PCR, and TCRdb kept only the in-frame ones, dropping some. The sample has 200,000 to 250,000 clones, roughly 82% seen once; the top ten hold more than 4.5%. The sample was peripheral blood. The receptor set was obtained from a woman of 80 years or more with active or convalescent COVID-19.

The genes are TRBV18 and TRBJ2-1; 9 bases align to TRBD2. The CDR3 is 18 amino acids. Trimming removed 4 bases from V and 1 base from J; junction bases left unmatched: 11. The germline CDR1 and CDR2 sequences are KGHSH and LQKENI. CDR3 loop: CASSLISGRINSYNEQFF. The CDR3 DNA is TGTGCCAGCTCACTTATAAGCGGGAGGATCAATTCCTACAATGAGCAGTTCTTC.

The chain combines TRBV5-4 with TRBJ2-5; D perhaps matches TRBD2 (6 bases). The CDR3 runs 16 residues. V was trimmed by 0 bases and J by 2 bases, leaving 14 bases between them. From germline, CDR1 is SGHNT and CDR2 YYREEE (reference sequence). CDR3 nucleotides: TGTGCCAGCAGCTTGGTCGCGGCGGGGAGGCAAGAGACCCAGTACTTC. Protein product: CASSLVAAGRQETQYF.

This clone has more than one count but fewer than ten. V usage is TRBV7-9 and J usage is TRBJ2-5, with 13 bases aligning to TRBD2. The V and J ends lost 4 bases and 5 bases, in that order; junction bases with no gene match: 7. Germline CDR1 reads SEHNR; CDR2 reads FQNEAQ (reference sequence). The length of the CDR3 is 16 residues. The CDR3 sequence is CASSSTSGRAWETQYF. Here the CDR3 DNA reads TGTGCCAGCAGCTCCACTAGCGGGAGGGCCTGGGAGACCCAGTACTTC.

This chain links TRBV5-1 with TRBJ2-4; the match to TRBD1 covers 7 bases. This CDR3 contains 15 residues. With V trimmed by 2 bases and J by 8 bases, 10 bases remained unmatched. In germline, CDR1 is SGHRS, CDR2 YFSETQ. This chain's CDR3 is CASSLWDTQGDIQYF. CDR3 nucleotides: TGCGCCAGCAGCTTATGGGACACCCAGGGGGACATTCAGTACTTC.

This chain links TRBV11-2 with TRBJ1-5; maybe TRBD1 (6 bases). Trimming stripped 5 bases from V and 0 bases from J, with 11 bases between. CDR1 and CDR2 from the germline V gene are SGHAT and FQNNGV. The CDR3 sequence is 15 residues long. The DNA for the CDR3 is TGTGCCAGCAGCCTCGAGGGACATAGCAATCAGCCCCAGCATTTT. Protein product: CASSLEGHSNQPQHF.

Points on this clone: Other DNA variants within this sample encode the same CDR3. The genes are TRBV18 and TRBJ2-7, with 8 bases aligning to TRBD2. V lost 6 bases, J lost 3 bases, and 10 bases stayed unmatched. Germline V gives CDR1 KGHSH, CDR2 LQKENI. CDR3 length equals 15 residues. The CDR3 DNA reads as TGTGCCAGCTCCCCGACGGGGGGGTCTAGCTACGAGCAGTACTTC. Translating it yields CASSPTGGSSYEQYF.

This chain uses TRBV28 with TRBJ1-2, with 7 bases aligning to TRBD1. The germline V gene encodes CDR1 MDHEN and CDR2 SYDVKM. The J segment lost 2 bases and the V segment lost 5 bases, leaving 5 bases of the junction unmatched. The CDR3 spans 14 residues. CDR3 coding DNA: TGTGCCAGCAGTCAATGGGACAGAAACTATGGCTACACCTTC. Amino acid sequence: CASSQWDRNYGYTF.

There are a few counts of this clone. The chain recombines TRBV27 with TRBJ2-6, with D maybe TRBD1 (6 bases). The CDR3 has 16 amino acids. Between the trimmed V and J ends, which lost 5 bases and 0 bases, there was a span of 11 bases. Looked up from germline, CDR1 is MNHEY and CDR2 is SMNVEV (reference sequence). The CDR3 DNA follows: TGTGCCAGCAGTCGACAGGCAATCTCTGGGGCCAACGTCCTGACTTTC. This encodes CASSRQAISGANVLTF.

The V gene is TRBV19, the J gene TRBJ1-4; no clear D gene. V gave up 5 bases and J gave up 3 bases, with 10 bases separating them. The CDR3 sequence is 14 residues long. From germline, CDR1 is LNHDA and CDR2 SQIVND (reference sequence). CDR3 loop: CASSAPEANEKLFF. CDR3 DNA: TGTGCCAGTAGTGCCCCCGAGGCTAATGAAAAACTGTTTTTT.

The J gene is TRBJ2-1, the V gene TRBV12-3 or TRBV12-4; D is unresolved. Trimming took off 3 bases at V and 16 bases at J, with 16 bases between the two ends. The CDR3 contains 12 residues. This CDR3 reads CASSFNSYRRFF. In nucleotides, the CDR3 is TGTGCCAGCAGTTTCAATAGCTACCGAAGATTCTTC.

The J gene is TRBJ1-1, the V gene TRBV5-4, with unresolved D. Trimming pared 4 bases from V and 1 base from J, leaving 8 bases between. The germline gives CDR1 SGHNT, CDR2 YYREEE (reference sequence). The CDR3 is made up of 13 amino acids. CDR3 region: CASSPQKNTEAFF. CDR3 nucleotides: TGTGCCAGCAGCCCCCAAAAGAACACTGAAGCTTTCTTT.

The genes are TRBV18 and TRBJ1-5; 7 bases map to TRBD1. In germline, CDR1 is KGHSH, CDR2 LQKENI. With 6 bases clipped from V and 6 bases from J, the junction kept 8 bases outside the gene matches. The CDR3 has 14 amino acids. CDR3 in amino acids: CASSPDRVGQPQHF. DNA for the CDR3: TGTGCCAGCTCTCCTGACAGGGTGGGTCAGCCCCAGCATTTT.

The chain carries TRBV3-1 (or the pseudogene TRBV3-2) and TRBJ2-1, with 11 bases fitting TRBD2. Germline CDR1 is LGHDT and CDR2 is YNNKEL (reference sequence). Trimming at V came to 1 base and at J to 5 bases, leaving 1 base not matched to a gene. This CDR3 has 15 residues. The CDR3 here is CASSQGSGGDNEQFF. The DNA for the CDR3 is TGTGCCAGCAGCCAAGGTAGCGGGGGGGACAATGAGCAGTTCTTC.

V and J are TRBV4-2 and TRBJ1-2; 8 bases are shared with TRBD1. Germline V gene data show CDR1 as LGHNA and CDR2 as YNFKEQ. The V segment lost 1 base and the J segment 6 bases; nucleotides outside the gene matches: 4. The CDR3 has 14 residues. CDR3 in amino acids: CASSQGDRGDGYTF. CDR3 sequence (DNA): TGTGCCAGCAGCCAAGGAGACAGGGGTGATGGCTACACCTTC.

The V and J genes are TRBV5-8 and TRBJ2-1; possibly TRBD2 for D (7 bases). Trimming removed 5 bases from V and 7 bases from J, with 13 bases in between. This CDR3 has 13 residues. CDR1 and CDR2 from the germline V gene are SGHTS and YDEGEE. CDR3 sequence: CASRGKGGNEQFF. The CDR3 DNA sequence: TGTGCCAGCAGAGGGAAGGGGGGGAATGAGCAGTTCTTC.

The chain links TRBV5-1 to TRBJ2-2, with 7 bases fitting TRBD1. Germline loops: CDR1 SGHRS, CDR2 YFSETQ. J lost 1 base, V lost 4 bases, and 10 bases had no gene match. The CDR3 is made up of 17 amino acids. In nucleotides, the CDR3 is TGCGCCAGCAGCCCGGGGACAGTAAAAGTGAACACCGGGGAGCTGTTTTTT. The encoded protein is CASSPGTVKVNTGELFF.

V and J are TRBV5-1 and TRBJ2-7, with D possibly being TRBD1 (5 bases). CDR3 length: 14 amino acids. The V end lost 4 bases, the J end lost 4 bases, and 15 bases lay between the germline ends. The germline V gene encodes CDR1 SGHRS and CDR2 YFSETQ. CDR3 amino acids: CASSSDSIAYEQYF. The CDR3 DNA follows: TGCGCCAGCAGCAGTGACAGTATAGCATACGAGCAGTACTTC.

The chain has TRBV23-1 and TRBJ2-2; 7 bases map to TRBD2. TRBV23-1 is recorded as an ORF, its role being uncertain. V was pared by 6 bases and J by 7 bases, with 11 bases of the junction left unmatched. The CDR3 covers 15 residues. The CDR3: CASRRAGKKIGELFF. The CDR3 coding sequence is TGCGCCAGCAGGCGAGCGGGGAAAAAGATCGGGGAGCTGTTTTTT.

The gene calls are TRBV5-1 and TRBJ2-3; 16 bases fit TRBD2. Germline CDR1 is SGHRS and CDR2 is YFSETQ. The CDR3 length is 17 residues. Germline trimming cut 4 bases from V and 5 bases from J; bases unmatched to any gene: 7. The CDR3 region is CASSLGTSGRVIDTQYF. The CDR3 nucleotides are TGCGCCAGCAGCCTCGGGACTAGCGGGAGGGTTATAGATACGCAGTATTTT.

J is TRBJ1-2 and V is TRBV6-2 or TRBV6-3, with no clear D. The V and J ends lost 2 bases and 4 bases respectively, with 8 bases between them. CDR1 and CDR2 (germline): MNHEY, SVGEGT. This CDR3 contains 13 residues. The CDR3 loop reads CASSYESTYGYTF. The CDR3 DNA sequence: TGTGCCAGCAGTTACGAGTCCACCTATGGCTACACCTTC.

This clone was counted a few times. The chain has TRBV6-5 and TRBJ2-2; 7 positions agree with TRBD2. With 3 bases clipped from V and 6 bases from J, the junction kept 7 bases outside the gene matches. The germline CDR1 and CDR2 sequences are MNHEY and SVGAGI. CDR3 size: 15 residues. The CDR3 sequence is CASSYRRERPGELFF. For the CDR3, the DNA is TGTGCCAGCAGTTATAGGCGGGAGCGGCCCGGGGAGCTGTTTTTT.

V is TRBV9 and J is TRBJ2-3, with D perhaps TRBD1 (5 bases). CDR3 length: 16 amino acids. V dropped 0 bases and J dropped 0 bases, with 11 bases sitting between them. Germline CDR1 is SGDLS and CDR2 is YYNGEE. The CDR3 bases are TGTGCCAGCAGCGTAGATGTGCAGGGCAGCACAGATACGCAGTATTTT. As protein: CASSVDVQGSTDTQYF.